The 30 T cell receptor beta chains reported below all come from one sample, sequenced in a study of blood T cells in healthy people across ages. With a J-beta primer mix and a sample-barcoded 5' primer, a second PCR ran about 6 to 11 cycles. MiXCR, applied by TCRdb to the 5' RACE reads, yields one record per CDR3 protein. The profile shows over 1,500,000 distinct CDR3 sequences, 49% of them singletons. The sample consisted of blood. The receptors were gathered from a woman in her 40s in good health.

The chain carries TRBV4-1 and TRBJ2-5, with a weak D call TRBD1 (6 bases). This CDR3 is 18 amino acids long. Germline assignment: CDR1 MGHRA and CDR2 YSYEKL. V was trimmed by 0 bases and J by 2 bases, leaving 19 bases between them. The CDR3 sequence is CASSQEWAGVALQETQYF. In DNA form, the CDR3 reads TGCGCCAGCAGCCAAGAGTGGGCAGGGGTGGCATTACAAGAGACCCAGTACTTC.

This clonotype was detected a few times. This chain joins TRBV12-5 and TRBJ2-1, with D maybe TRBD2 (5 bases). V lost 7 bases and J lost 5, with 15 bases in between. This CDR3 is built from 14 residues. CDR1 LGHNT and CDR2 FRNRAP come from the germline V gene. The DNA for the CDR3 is TGTGCTAGTGCGAGAATAGGAGGCAACAATGAGCAGTTCTTC. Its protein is CASARIGGNNEQFF.

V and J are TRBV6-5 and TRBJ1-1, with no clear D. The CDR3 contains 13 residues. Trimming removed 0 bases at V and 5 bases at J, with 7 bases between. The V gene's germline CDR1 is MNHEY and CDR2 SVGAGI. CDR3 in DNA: TGTGCCAGCAGTTACTCCGATACGACTGAAGCTTTCTTT. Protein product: CASSYSDTTEAFF.

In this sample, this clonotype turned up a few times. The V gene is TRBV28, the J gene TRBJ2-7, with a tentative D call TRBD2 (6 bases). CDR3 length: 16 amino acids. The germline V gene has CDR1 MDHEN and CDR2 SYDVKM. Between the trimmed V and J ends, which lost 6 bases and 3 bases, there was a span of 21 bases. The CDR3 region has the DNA TGTGCCAGCAGCCCCCCCGGGGGTCCAAAAGACTACGAGCAGTACTTC. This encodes CASSPPGGPKDYEQYF.

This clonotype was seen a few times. CDR3 residues: CSAADSTYEQYF. CDR3 nucleotides: TGCAGCGCGGCGGACAGCACCTACGAGCAGTACTTC. The J gene is TRBJ2-7, the V gene TRBV29-1; possibly TRBD1 for D (6 bases). The CDR3 loop spans 12 amino acids. V was clipped by 7 bases and J by 2 bases, with 12 bases between them. The germline V gene encodes CDR1 SQVTM and CDR2 ANQGSEA.

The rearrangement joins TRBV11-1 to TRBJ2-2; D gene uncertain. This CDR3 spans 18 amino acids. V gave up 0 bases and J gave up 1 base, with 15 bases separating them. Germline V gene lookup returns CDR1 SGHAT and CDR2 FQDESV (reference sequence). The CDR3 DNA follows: TGTGCCAGCAGCTTAGCTCTTACTACCAAAGGGAACACCGGGGAGCTGTTTTTT. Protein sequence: CASSLALTTKGNTGELFF.

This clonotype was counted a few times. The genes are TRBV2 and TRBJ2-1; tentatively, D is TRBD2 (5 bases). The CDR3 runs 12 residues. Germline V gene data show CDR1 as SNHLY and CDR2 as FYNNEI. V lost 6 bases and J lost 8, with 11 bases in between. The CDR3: CASRLALYEQFF. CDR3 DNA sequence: TGTGCCAGCAGGCTAGCCCTCTATGAGCAGTTCTTC. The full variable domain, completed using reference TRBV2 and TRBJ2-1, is EPEVTQTPSHQVTQMGQEVILRCVPISNHLYFYWYRQILGQKVEFLVSFYNNEISEKSEIFDDQFSVERPDGSNFTLKIRSTKLEDSAMYFCASRLALYEQFFGPGTRLTVL.

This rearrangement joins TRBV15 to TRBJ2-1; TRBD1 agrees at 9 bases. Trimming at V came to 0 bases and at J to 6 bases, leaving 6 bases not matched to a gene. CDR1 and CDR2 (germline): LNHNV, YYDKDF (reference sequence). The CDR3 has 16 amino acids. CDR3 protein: CATSRDVGTGINEQFF. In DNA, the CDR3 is TGTGCCACCAGCAGAGATGTAGGGACAGGGATCAATGAGCAGTTCTTC.

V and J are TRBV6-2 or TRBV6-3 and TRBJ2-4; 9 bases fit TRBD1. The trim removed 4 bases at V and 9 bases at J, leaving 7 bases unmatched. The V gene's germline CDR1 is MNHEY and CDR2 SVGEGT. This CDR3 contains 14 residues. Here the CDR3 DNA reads TGTGCCAGCAGTTGGGGACAGGGTAGGGGCATTCAGTACTTC. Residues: CASSWGQGRGIQYF.

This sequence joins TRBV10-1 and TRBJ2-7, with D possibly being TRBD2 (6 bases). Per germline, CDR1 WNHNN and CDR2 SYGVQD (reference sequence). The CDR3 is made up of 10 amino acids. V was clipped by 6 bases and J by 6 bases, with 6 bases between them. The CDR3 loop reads CASREGEQYF. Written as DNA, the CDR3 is TGCGCCAGCAGGGAGGGCGAGCAGTACTTC.

As DNA, the CDR3 is TGCGCCAGCAGCTTGGAGGGACTAGCACATCAGTACTTC. It codes for CASSLEGLAHQYF. The chain combines TRBV5-1 with TRBJ2-5; 9 bases are a match to TRBD2. V shed 0 bases, J shed 11 bases, and the junction held 5 bases outside the gene matches. This CDR3 has 13 residues. CDR1 and CDR2 from the germline V gene are SGHRS and YFSETQ. The full variable domain, with the rest looked up from reference TRBV5-1 and TRBJ2-5, is KAGVTQTPRYLIKTRGQQVTLSCSPISGHRSVSWYQQTPGQGLQFLFEYFSETQRNKGNFPGRFSGRQFSNSRSEMNVSTLELGDSALYLCASSLEGLAHQYFGPGTRLLVL.

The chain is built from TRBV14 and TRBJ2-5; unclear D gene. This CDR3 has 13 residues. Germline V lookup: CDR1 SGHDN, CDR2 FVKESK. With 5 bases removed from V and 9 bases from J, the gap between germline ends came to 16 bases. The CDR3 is CASSSGPSWAQYF. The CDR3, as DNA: TGTGCCAGCAGCTCGGGCCCGTCGTGGGCCCAGTACTTC.

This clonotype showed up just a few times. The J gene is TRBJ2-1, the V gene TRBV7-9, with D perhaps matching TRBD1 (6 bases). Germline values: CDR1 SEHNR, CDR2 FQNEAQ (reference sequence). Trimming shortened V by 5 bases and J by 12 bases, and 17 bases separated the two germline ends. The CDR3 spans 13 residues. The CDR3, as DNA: TGTGCCAGCAGCGCGACGTCTGAAGGGGGGCAGTTCTTC. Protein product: CASSATSEGGQFF. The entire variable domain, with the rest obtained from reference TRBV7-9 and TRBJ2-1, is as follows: DTGVSQNPRHKITKRGQNVTFRCDPISEHNRLYWYRQTLGQGPEFLTYFQNEAQLEKSRLLSDRFSAERPKGSFSTLEIQRTEQGDSAMYLCASSATSEGGQFFGPGTRLTVL.

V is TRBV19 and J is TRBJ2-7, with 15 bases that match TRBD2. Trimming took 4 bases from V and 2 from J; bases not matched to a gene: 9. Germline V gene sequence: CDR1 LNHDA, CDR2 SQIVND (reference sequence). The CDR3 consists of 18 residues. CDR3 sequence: CASSKTGTSGGPAYEQYF. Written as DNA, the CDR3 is TGTGCCAGTAGTAAAACCGGGACTAGCGGGGGGCCTGCCTACGAGCAGTACTTC.

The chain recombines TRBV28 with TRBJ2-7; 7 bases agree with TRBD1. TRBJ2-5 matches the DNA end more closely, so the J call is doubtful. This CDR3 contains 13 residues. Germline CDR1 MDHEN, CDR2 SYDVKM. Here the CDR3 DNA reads TGTGCCGGCATCGAACAGGGGCGAGAGACCCAGTACTTC. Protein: CAGIEQGRETQYF.

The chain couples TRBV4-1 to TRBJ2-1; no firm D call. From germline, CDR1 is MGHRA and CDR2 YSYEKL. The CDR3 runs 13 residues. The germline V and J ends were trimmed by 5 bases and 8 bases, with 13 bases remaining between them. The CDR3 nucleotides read TGCGCCAGCAGCTCACAAAAAATAGATGAGCAGTTCTTC. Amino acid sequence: CASSSQKIDEQFF.

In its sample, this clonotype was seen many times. In DNA, the CDR3 is TGTGCCAGCAGCCTTGGTCCATATAATTCACCCCTCCACTTT. Protein product: CASSLGPYNSPLHF. V usage is TRBV7-2 and J usage is TRBJ1-6; no clear D gene. The germline V and J ends were trimmed by 5 bases and 4 bases, with 9 bases remaining between them. The CDR3 is 14 amino acids. The germline V gene encodes CDR1 SGHTA and CDR2 FQGNSA.

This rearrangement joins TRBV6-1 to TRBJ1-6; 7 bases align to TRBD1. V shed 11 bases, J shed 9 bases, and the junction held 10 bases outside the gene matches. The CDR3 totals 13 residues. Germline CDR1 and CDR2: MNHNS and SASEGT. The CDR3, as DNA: TGTGCCGGACAGGAGGGTCCCATTTCACCCCTCCACTTT. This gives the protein CAGQEGPISPLHF.

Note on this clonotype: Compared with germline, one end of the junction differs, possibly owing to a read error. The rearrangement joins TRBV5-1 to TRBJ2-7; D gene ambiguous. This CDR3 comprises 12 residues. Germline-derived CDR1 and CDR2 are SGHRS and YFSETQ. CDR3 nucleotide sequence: TGTGCCAGCAGCTTAAAAGCCTACGAGCAGTACTTC. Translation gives CASSLKAYEQYF.

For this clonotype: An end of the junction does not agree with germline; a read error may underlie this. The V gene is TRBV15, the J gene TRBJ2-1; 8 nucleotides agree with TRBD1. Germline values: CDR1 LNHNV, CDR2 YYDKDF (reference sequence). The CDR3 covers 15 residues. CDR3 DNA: TGTGCCACCTGCAGAGACAGGGGACCCTACAATGAGCAGTTCTTC. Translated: CATCRDRGPYNEQFF.

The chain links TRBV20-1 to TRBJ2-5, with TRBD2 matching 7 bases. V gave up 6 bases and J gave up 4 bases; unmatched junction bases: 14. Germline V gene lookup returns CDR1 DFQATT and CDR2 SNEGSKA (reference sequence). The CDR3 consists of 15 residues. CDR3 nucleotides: TGCAGTGCAAAAGGACTAGTTTTTTCGTCAGAGACCCAGTACTTC. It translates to CSAKGLVFSSETQYF.

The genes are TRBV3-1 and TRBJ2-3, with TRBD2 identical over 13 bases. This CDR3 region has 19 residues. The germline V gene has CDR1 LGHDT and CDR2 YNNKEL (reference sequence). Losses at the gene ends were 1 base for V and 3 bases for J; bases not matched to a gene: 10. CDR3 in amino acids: CASSQGTFGLAGETDTQYF. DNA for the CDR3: TGTGCCAGCAGCCAAGGAACCTTCGGACTAGCGGGGGAAACAGATACGCAGTATTTT.

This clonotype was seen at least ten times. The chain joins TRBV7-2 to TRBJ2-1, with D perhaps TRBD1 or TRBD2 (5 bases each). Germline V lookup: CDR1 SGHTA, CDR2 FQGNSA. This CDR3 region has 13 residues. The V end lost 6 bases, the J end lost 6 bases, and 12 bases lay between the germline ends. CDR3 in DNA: TGTGCCAGCAGTCCGAGGGGTGGCAATGAGCAGTTCTTC. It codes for CASSPRGGNEQFF.

CDR3 sequence: CASSSLDVPSEGYTF. The CDR3 nucleotides read TGTGCCAGCAGTTCCCTCGACGTCCCGAGTGAGGGCTACACCTTC. V is TRBV28 and J is TRBJ1-2, with unresolved D. This CDR3 has 15 amino acids. Germline-derived CDR1 and CDR2 are MDHEN and SYDVKM. V was cut by 4 bases and J by 8 bases, with 20 bases left in between.

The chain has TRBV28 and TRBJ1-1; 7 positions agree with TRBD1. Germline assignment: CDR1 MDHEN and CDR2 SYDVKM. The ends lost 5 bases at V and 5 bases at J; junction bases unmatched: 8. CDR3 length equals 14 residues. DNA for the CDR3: TGTGCCAGCAGTGTAAACAGGGGAGCGACTGAAGCTTTCTTT. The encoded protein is CASSVNRGATEAFF.

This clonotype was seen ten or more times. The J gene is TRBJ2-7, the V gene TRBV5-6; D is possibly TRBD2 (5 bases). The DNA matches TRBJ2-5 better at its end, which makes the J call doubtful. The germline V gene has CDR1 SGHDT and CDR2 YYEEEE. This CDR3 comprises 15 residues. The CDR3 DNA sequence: TGTGCCAGCGCCTCTCCGGGGATAACTGGTGAGACCCAGTACTTC. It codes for CASASPGITGETQYF.

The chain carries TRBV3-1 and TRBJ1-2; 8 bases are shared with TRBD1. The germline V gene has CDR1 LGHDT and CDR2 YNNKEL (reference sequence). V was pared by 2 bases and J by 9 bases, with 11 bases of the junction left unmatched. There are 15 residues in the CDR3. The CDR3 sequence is CASSQTDRGPYSYTF. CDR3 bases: TGTGCCAGCAGCCAAACCGACAGGGGACCTTACAGCTACACCTTC.

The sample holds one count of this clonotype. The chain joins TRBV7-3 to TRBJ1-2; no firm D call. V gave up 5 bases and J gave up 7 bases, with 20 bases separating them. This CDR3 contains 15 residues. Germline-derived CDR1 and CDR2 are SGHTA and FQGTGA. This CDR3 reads CASSIDGDGRGGYTF. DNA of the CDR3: TGTGCCAGCAGCATAGATGGGGATGGAAGAGGTGGCTACACCTTC. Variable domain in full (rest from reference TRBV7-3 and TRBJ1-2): GAGVSQTPSNKVTEKGKYVELRCDPISGHTALYWYRQSLGQGPEFLIYFQGTGAADDSGLPNDRFFAVRPEGSVSTLKIQRTERGDSAVYLCASSIDGDGRGGYTFGSGTRLTVV.

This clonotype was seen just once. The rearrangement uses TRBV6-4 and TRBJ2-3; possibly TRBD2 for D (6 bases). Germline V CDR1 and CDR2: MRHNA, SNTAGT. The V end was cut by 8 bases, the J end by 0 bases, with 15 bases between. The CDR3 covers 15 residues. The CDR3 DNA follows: TGTGCCAGCGGTGCCGGGACTCCAAGCACAGATACGCAGTATTTT. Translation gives CASGAGTPSTDTQYF.

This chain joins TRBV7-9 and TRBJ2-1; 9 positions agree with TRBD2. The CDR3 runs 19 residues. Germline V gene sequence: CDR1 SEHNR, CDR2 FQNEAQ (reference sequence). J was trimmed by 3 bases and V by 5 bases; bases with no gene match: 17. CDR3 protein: CASSLGPSGDTMNYNEQFF. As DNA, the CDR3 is TGTGCCAGCAGCCTGGGGCCTAGCGGGGATACCATGAACTACAATGAGCAGTTCTTC.